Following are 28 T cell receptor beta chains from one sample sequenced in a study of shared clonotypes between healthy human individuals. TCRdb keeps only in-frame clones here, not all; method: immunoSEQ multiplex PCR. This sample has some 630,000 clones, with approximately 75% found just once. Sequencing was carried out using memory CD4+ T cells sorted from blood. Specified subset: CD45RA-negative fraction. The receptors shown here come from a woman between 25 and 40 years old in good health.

CDR3 sequence (DNA): TGTGCCAGCAGCGGGGGAGGATACGAGCAGTACTTC. Protein: CASSGGGYEQYF. The chain is built from TRBV14 and TRBJ2-7; D possibly corresponds to TRBD2 (6 bases). CDR1 is SGHDN and CDR2 is FVKESK in the germline V gene. CDR3 length equals 12 residues. Trimming took 5 bases from V and 4 from J, leaving 9 bases between them.

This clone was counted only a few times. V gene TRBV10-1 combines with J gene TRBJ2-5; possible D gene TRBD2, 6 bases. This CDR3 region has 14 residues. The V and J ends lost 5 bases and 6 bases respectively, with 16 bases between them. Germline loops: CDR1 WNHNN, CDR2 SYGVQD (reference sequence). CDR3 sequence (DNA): TGCGCCAGCAGTAAGAACCGGGGGTCCCAGACCCAGTACTTC. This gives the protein CASSKNRGSQTQYF.

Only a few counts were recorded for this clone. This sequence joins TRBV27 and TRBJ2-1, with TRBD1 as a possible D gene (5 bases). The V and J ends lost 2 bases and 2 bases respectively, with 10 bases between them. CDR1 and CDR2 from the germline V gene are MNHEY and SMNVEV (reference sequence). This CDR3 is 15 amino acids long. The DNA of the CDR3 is TGTGCCAGCAGTTTACGGCCGGACACCTACAATGAGCAGTTCTTC. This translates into CASSLRPDTYNEQFF.

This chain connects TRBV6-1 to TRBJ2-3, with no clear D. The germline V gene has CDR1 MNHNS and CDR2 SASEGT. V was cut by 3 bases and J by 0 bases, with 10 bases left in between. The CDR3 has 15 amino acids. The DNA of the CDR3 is TGTGCCAGCAGTGACTACGGCACTAGCACAGATACGCAGTATTTT. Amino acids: CASSDYGTSTDTQYF.

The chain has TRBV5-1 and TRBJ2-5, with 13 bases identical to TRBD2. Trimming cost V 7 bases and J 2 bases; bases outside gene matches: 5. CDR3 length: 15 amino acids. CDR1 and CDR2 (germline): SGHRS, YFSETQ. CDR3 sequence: CASGTSGINQETQYF. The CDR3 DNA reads TGCGCCAGCGGGACTAGCGGGATTAATCAAGAGACCCAGTACTTC.

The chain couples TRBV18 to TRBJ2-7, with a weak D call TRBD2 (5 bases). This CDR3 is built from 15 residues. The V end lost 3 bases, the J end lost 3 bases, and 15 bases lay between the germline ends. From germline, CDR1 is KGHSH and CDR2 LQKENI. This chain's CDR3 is CASSPRVARNYEQYF. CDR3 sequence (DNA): TGTGCCAGCTCACCCCGGGTAGCGCGTAACTACGAGCAGTACTTC.

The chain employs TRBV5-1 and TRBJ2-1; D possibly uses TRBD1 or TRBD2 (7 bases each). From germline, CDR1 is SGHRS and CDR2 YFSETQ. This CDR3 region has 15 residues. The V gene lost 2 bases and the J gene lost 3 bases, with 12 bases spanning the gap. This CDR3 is CASSLGRGLYNEQFF. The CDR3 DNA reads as TGCGCCAGCAGCTTAGGGAGGGGGCTCTACAATGAGCAGTTCTTC.

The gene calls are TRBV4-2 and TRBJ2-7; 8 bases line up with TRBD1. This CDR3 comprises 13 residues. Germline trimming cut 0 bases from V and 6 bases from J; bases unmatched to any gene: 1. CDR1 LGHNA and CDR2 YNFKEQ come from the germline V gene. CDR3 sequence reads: CASSQDTGGEQYF. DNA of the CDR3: TGTGCCAGCAGCCAAGATACAGGGGGCGAGCAGTACTTC.

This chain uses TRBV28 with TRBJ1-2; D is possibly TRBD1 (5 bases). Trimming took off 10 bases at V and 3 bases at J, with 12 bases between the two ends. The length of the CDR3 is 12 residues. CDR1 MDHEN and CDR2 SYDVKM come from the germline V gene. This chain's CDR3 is CATGGDDYGYTF. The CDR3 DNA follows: TGTGCCACGGGGGGGGACGACTATGGCTACACCTTC.

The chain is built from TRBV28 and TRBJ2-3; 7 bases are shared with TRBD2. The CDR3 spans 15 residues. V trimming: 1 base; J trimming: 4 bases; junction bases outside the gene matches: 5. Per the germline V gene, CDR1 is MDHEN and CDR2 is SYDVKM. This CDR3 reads CASSLSGDYSDTQYF. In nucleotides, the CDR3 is TGTGCCAGCAGTTTATCGGGGGACTATTCAGATACGCAGTATTTT. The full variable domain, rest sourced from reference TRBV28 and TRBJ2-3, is DVKVTQSSRYLVKRTGEKVFLECVQDMDHENMFWYRQDPGLGLRLIYFSYDVKMKEKGDIPEGYSVSREKKERFSLILESASTNQTSMYLCASSLSGDYSDTQYFGPGTRLTVL.

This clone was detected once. The CDR3: CASSLDPSSDTQYF. DNA for the CDR3: TGCGCCAGCAGCTTGGATCCAAGCTCCGATACGCAGTATTTT. The rearrangement uses TRBV5-1 and TRBJ2-3, with D unresolved. This CDR3 contains 14 residues. Germline V CDR1 and CDR2: SGHRS, YFSETQ. The V end lost 0 bases, the J end lost 6 bases, and 11 bases lay between the germline ends.

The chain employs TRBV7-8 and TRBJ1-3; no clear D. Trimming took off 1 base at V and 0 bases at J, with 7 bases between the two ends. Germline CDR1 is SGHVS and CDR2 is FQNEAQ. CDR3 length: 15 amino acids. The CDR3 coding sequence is TGTGCCAGCAGCTTAGGAGTGAGCTCTGGAAACACCATATATTTT. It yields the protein CASSLGVSSGNTIYF. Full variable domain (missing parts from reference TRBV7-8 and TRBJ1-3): GAGVSQSPRYKVAKRGQDVALRCDPISGHVSLFWYQQALGQGPEFLTYFQNEAQLDKSGLPSDRFFAERPEGSVSTLKIQRTQQEDSAVYLCASSLGVSSGNTIYFGEGSWLTVV.

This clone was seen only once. CDR3 in amino acids: CASSLGARLDGTGELFF. CDR3 in DNA: TGTGCCAGCAGCTTAGGAGCGCGGTTAGATGGCACCGGGGAGCTGTTTTTT. This chain uses TRBV7-6 with TRBJ2-2; D is uncertain. Germline lookup yields CDR1 SGHVS and CDR2 FNYEAQ. The V and J ends lost 1 base and 4 bases respectively, with 16 bases between them. The CDR3 is 17 amino acids.

The CDR3 nucleotides read TGTGCCAGCAGCGTAGGGATTGAGGGTCTGGGTGGCTACACCTTC. It is translated as CASSVGIEGLGGYTF. The V call is TRBV9, the J call TRBJ1-2; D is undetermined. There are 15 residues in the CDR3. V was pared by 0 bases and J by 7 bases, with 16 bases between. Germline-derived CDR1 and CDR2 are SGDLS and YYNGEE.

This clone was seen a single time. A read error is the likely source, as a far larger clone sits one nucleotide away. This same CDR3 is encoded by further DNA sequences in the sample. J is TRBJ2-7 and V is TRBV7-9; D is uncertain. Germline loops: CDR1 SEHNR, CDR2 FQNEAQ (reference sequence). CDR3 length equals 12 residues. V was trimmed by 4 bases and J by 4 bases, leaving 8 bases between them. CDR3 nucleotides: TGTGCCAGCAGCTCGACCGGGTACGAGCAGTACTTC. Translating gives CASSSTGYEQYF. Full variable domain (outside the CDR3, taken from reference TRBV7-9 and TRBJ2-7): DTGVSQNPRHKITKRGQNVTFRCDPISEHNRLYWYRQTLGQGPEFLTYFQNEAQLEKSRLLSDRFSAERPKGSFSTLEIQRTEQGDSAMYLCASSSTGYEQYFGPGTRLTVT.

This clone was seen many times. DNA for the CDR3: TGTGCCAGCAGCCCCCCGGGCTCGGAGACCCAGTACTTC. Its translation: CASSPPGSETQYF. The chain joins TRBV5-8 to TRBJ2-5; D is unclear. Trimming took 4 bases from V and 5 from J, leaving 12 bases between them. Germline V lookup: CDR1 SGHTS, CDR2 YDEGEE. This CDR3 is 13 amino acids long.

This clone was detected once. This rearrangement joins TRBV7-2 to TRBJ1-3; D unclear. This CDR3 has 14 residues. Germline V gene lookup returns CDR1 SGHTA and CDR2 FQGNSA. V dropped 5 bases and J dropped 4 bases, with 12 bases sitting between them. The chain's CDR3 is CASSRNGLGNTIYF. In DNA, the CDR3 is TGTGCCAGCAGCCGTAACGGGTTAGGAAACACCATATATTTT.

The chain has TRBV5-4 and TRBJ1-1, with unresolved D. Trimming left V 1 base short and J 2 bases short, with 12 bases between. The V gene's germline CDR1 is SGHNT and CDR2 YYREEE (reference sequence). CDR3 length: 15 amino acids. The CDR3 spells CASSLNPVPNTEAFF. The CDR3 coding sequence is TGTGCCAGCAGCTTGAATCCGGTCCCAAACACTGAAGCTTTCTTT.

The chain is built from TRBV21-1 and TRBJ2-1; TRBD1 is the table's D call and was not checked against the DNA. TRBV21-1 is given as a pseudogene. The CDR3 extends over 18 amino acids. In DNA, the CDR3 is TGTGCCAGCAAACCGACTGACCCCAACAGGGCTACCTACAATGAGCAGTTCTTC. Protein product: CASKPTDPNRATYNEQFF.

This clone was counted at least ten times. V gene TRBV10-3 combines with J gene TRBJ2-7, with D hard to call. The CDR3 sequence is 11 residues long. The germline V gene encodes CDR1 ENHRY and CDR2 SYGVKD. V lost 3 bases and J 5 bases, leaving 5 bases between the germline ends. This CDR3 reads CAISDLDEQYF. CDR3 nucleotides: TGTGCCATCAGTGACTTGGACGAGCAGTACTTC.

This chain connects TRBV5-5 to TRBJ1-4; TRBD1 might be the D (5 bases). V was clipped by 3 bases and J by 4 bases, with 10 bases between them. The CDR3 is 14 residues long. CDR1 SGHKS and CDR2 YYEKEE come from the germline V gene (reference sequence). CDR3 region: CASSSGTVNEKLFF. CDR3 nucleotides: TGTGCCAGCAGCTCCGGGACGGTTAATGAAAAACTGTTTTTT.

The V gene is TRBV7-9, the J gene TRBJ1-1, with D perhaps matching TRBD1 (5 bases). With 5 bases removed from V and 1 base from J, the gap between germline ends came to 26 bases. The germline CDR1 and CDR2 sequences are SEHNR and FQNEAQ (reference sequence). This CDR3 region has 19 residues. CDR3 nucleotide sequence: TGTGCCAGCAGCCGGCGGGGGGGACTCCCGACCCAAGGGAACACTGAAGCTTTCTTT. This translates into CASSRRGGLPTQGNTEAFF.

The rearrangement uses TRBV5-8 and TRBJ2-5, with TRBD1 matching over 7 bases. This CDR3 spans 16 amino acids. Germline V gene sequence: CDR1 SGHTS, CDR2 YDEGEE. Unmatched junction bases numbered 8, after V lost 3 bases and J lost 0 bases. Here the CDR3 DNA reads TGTGCCAGCAGCTCTCAGGGGGTAACGTACCAAGAGACCCAGTACTTC. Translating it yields CASSSQGVTYQETQYF.

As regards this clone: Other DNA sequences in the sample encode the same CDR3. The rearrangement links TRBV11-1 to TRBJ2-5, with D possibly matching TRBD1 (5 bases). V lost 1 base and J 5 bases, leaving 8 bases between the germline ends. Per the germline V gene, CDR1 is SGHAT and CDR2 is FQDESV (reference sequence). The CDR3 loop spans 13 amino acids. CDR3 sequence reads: CASSLGQGETQYF. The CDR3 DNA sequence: TGTGCCAGCAGCTTAGGTCAGGGCGAGACCCAGTACTTC.

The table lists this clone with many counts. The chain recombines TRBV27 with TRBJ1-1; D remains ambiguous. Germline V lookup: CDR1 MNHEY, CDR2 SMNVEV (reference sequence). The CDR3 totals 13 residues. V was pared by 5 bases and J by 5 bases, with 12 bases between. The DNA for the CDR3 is TGTGCCAGCAGTCCGAGTCTCCGGACTGAAGCTTTCTTT. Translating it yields CASSPSLRTEAFF.

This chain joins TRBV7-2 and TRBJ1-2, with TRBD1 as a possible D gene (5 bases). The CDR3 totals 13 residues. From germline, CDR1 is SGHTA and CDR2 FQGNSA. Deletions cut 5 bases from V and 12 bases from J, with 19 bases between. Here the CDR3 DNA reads TGTGCCAGCAGCCAACCTCTTGGCGGGGCGGACACCTTC. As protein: CASSQPLGGADTF. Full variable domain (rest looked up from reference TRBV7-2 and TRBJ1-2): GAGVSQSPSNKVTEKGKDVELRCDPISGHTALYWYRQSLGQGLEFLIYFQGNSAPDKSGLPSDRFSAERTGGSVSTLTIQRTQQEDSAVYLCASSQPLGGADTFGSGTRLTVV.

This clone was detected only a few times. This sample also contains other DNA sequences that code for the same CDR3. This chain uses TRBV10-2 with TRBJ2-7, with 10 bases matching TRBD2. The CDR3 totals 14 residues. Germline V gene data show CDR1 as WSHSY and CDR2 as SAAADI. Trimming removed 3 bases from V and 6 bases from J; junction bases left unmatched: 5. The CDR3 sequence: CASSEAAGGLEQYF. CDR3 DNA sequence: TGCGCCAGCAGTGAAGCAGCGGGAGGGCTCGAGCAGTACTTC.

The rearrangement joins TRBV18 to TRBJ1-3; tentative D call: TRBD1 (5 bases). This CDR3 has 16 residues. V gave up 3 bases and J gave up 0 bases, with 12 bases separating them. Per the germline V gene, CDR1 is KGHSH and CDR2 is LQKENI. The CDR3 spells CASSPTSTDSGNTIYF. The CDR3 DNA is TGTGCCAGCTCACCTACCTCGACAGACTCTGGAAACACCATATATTTT. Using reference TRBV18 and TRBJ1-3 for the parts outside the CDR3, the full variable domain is NAGVMQNPRHLVRRRGQEARLRCSPMKGHSHVYWYRQLPEEGLKFMVYLQKENIIDESGMPKERFSAEFPKEGPSILRIQQVVRGDSAAYFCASSPTSTDSGNTIYFGEGSWLTVV.